The 28 T cell receptor beta chains below were found in one sample sequenced in a study of T cell responses to AZD1222 COVID-19 vaccine. Produced via immunoSEQ multiplex PCR; TCRdb's table is partial and in-frame only. The table shows about 110,000 clones, with over 80% occurring only once. The sample in question was peripheral blood, obtained 28 days after the second AZD1222 dose. These receptors were taken from an adult who received the AZD1222 COVID-19 vaccine.

V gene TRBV5-1 combines with J gene TRBJ2-1, with 12 nucleotides matching TRBD2. The CDR3 sequence is 18 residues long. Germline V gives CDR1 SGHRS, CDR2 YFSETQ. Trimming removed 2 bases from V and 6 bases from J; junction bases left unmatched: 12. CDR3 sequence reads: CASSLTSGRTPPFNEQFF. Written as DNA, the CDR3 is TGCGCCAGCAGCTTAACTAGCGGGAGGACCCCCCCTTTCAATGAGCAGTTCTTC.

The rearrangement uses TRBV6-5 and TRBJ2-5, with D perhaps given as TRBD1 or TRBD2 (5 bases each). Germline lookup yields CDR1 MNHEY and CDR2 SVGAGI. The CDR3 length is 15 residues. Trimming cost V 4 bases and J 6 bases, with 18 bases left between them. In nucleotides, the CDR3 is TGTGCCAGCAGTTCACGACGGGGACCGAACAAGACCCAGTACTTC. The encoded protein is CASSSRRGPNKTQYF.

V usage is TRBV12-3 or TRBV12-4 and J usage is TRBJ1-6; D might be TRBD1 (5 bases). With 8 bases removed from V and 8 bases from J, the gap between germline ends came to 10 bases. The CDR3 is 12 residues long. The CDR3 sequence is CASAGDHSPLHF. DNA of the CDR3: TGTGCCAGCGCTGGGGACCATTCACCCCTCCACTTT.

The genes are TRBV27 and TRBJ1-1; TRBD1 is a possible D gene (5 bases). V was pared by 6 bases and J by 10 bases, with 24 bases between. Germline CDR1 is MNHEY and CDR2 is SMNVEV (reference sequence). The CDR3 is 15 residues long. The CDR3 nucleotides are TGTGCCAGCAGGCCCGCCGGGGCGATATTAGTAGGAGCTTTCTTT. This encodes CASRPAGAILVGAFF.

This chain uses TRBV19 with TRBJ1-2; 9 positions match TRBD1. The germline CDR1 and CDR2 sequences are LNHDA and SQIVND (reference sequence). CDR3 size: 14 residues. The trim removed 3 bases at V and 8 bases at J, leaving 7 bases unmatched. Here the CDR3 reads CASSIAGQGTGYTF. CDR3 sequence (DNA): TGTGCCAGTAGTATCGCGGGACAGGGTACGGGCTACACCTTC.

This chain uses TRBV19 with TRBJ1-2; perhaps TRBD1 as D (6 bases). The ends were cut back, 3 bases at V and 4 bases at J, with 15 bases in the middle. This CDR3 is built from 15 residues. Germline V gene sequence: CDR1 LNHDA, CDR2 SQIVND (reference sequence). DNA for the CDR3: TGTGCCAGTAGTATCACAGGGCTAGGAAGCTATGGCTACACCTTC. It encodes CASSITGLGSYGYTF.

This chain's CDR3 is CASSYGAKNTEAFF. The DNA for the CDR3 is TGTGCCAGCAGCTACGGGGCCAAGAACACTGAAGCTTTCTTT. The chain couples TRBV5-4 to TRBJ1-1; D might be TRBD1 (5 bases). Germline CDR1 SGHNT, CDR2 YYREEE (reference sequence). The CDR3 has 14 amino acids. V was clipped by 3 bases and J by 1 base, with 10 bases between them.

The CDR3 sequence: CASSYGSGRAGTQYF. The DNA for the CDR3 is TGTGCCAGCAGTTACGGTAGCGGGAGGGCCGGCACGCAGTATTTT. The chain combines TRBV6-5 with TRBJ2-3, with 11 bases fitting TRBD2. This CDR3 spans 15 amino acids. Germline CDR1 is MNHEY and CDR2 is SVGAGI. The V segment lost 2 bases and the J segment 9 bases; nucleotides outside the gene matches: 7.

V gene TRBV30 combines with J gene TRBJ1-5; 11 bases agree with TRBD1. The CDR3 has 14 amino acids. Trimming at V came to 4 bases and at J to 7 bases, leaving 6 bases not matched to a gene. Germline lookup yields CDR1 GTSNPN and CDR2 SVGIG (reference sequence). The CDR3 bases are TGTGCCTGGACCTTGGGACAGGGGGACCAGCCCCAGCATTTT. Protein sequence: CAWTLGQGDQPQHF.

This rearrangement joins TRBV19 to TRBJ2-7, with D perhaps TRBD1 or TRBD2 (5 bases each). This CDR3 has 14 amino acids. Trimming removed 4 bases at V and 3 bases at J, with 13 bases between. The V gene's germline CDR1 is LNHDA and CDR2 SQIVND (reference sequence). CDR3 amino acids: CASSTAVGGYEQYF. The CDR3 DNA reads TGTGCCAGTAGTACCGCGGTTGGGGGCTACGAGCAGTACTTC.

The gene calls are TRBV19 and TRBJ1-5; no clear D gene. Germline CDR1 LNHDA, CDR2 SQIVND (reference sequence). V gave up 0 bases and J gave up 2 bases, with 14 bases separating them. This CDR3 comprises 17 residues. CDR3 in amino acids: CASSIEDFSWGNQPQHF. The CDR3 DNA sequence: TGTGCCAGTAGTATAGAGGACTTCTCCTGGGGCAATCAGCCCCAGCATTTT.

This chain links TRBV3-1 (or the pseudogene TRBV3-2) with TRBJ1-1; 9 nucleotides match TRBD1. V lost 1 base, J lost 4 bases, and 10 bases stayed unmatched. The CDR3 runs 17 residues. The germline CDR1 and CDR2 sequences are LGHDT and YNNKEL (reference sequence). The CDR3 protein is CASSQAPGQGTSTEAFF. The CDR3 DNA reads TGTGCCAGCAGCCAAGCCCCGGGACAGGGAACCTCCACTGAAGCTTTCTTT.

The V call is TRBV5-1, the J call TRBJ2-2; the D gene is possibly TRBD1 (6 bases). This CDR3 contains 15 residues. The germline V gene has CDR1 SGHRS and CDR2 YFSETQ. Between the trimmed V and J ends, which lost 2 bases and 4 bases, there was a span of 12 bases. This CDR3 is CASSFARGFTGELFF. For the CDR3, the DNA is TGCGCCAGCAGCTTCGCCAGGGGATTCACCGGGGAGCTGTTTTTT.

J is TRBJ1-3 and V is TRBV12-5; the D is unclear. V was clipped by 0 bases and J by 0 bases, with 9 bases between them. This CDR3 has 16 residues. Germline V gene sequence: CDR1 LGHNT, CDR2 FRNRAP. In nucleotides, the CDR3 is TGTGCTAGTGGTTTGGTAGAGGCCTACTCTGGAAACACCATATATTTT. As protein: CASGLVEAYSGNTIYF.

The chain uses TRBV12-3 or TRBV12-4 and TRBJ2-3; no clear D. Trimming pared 6 bases from V and 9 bases from J, leaving 13 bases between. This CDR3 spans 12 amino acids. In nucleotides, the CDR3 is TGTGCCAGCAGCAAGCTGTTGGGCACGCAGTATTTT. Protein: CASSKLLGTQYF.

The V gene is TRBV28, the J gene TRBJ1-4; TRBD1 matches 10 bases. The ends lost 4 bases at V and 6 bases at J; junction bases unmatched: 8. Germline V gives CDR1 MDHEN, CDR2 SYDVKM. The CDR3 length is 16 residues. CDR3 DNA sequence: TGTGCCAGCAGTTCCCCCTCCGGGACAGGGGATGAAAAACTGTTTTTT. It specifies CASSSPSGTGDEKLFF.

This clone was seen more than once but under ten times. This chain joins TRBV30 and TRBJ1-6; TRBD1 matches at 7 bases. V lost 4 bases, J lost 7 bases, and 13 bases stayed unmatched. The CDR3 runs to 16 residues. Germline V gene lookup returns CDR1 GTSNPN and CDR2 SVGIG (reference sequence). The DNA of the CDR3 is TGTGCCTGGAACCTACAGGGGAAAATTGAAAATTCACCCCTCCACTTT. It specifies CAWNLQGKIENSPLHF.

The J gene is TRBJ1-1, the V gene TRBV19; no clear D gene. Germline V gene lookup returns CDR1 LNHDA and CDR2 SQIVND (reference sequence). The ends were cut back, 4 bases at V and 2 bases at J, with 11 bases in the middle. This CDR3 is 14 amino acids long. The CDR3, as DNA: TGTGCCAGTAGTAAGATGGTGGGAAACACTGAAGCTTTCTTT. Its protein product is CASSKMVGNTEAFF.

The rearrangement joins TRBV19 to TRBJ1-1; unclear D gene. The CDR3 has 14 residues. From germline, CDR1 is LNHDA and CDR2 SQIVND (reference sequence). V lost 6 bases and J lost 2, with 13 bases in between. The CDR3 nucleotides read TGTGCCAGTAGATTCGCGGGAGTCAACACTGAAGCTTTCTTT. Protein sequence: CASRFAGVNTEAFF.

This CDR3 reads CASSFGAGGLNQPQHF. For the CDR3, the DNA is TGTGCCAGCAGCTTCGGTGCCGGGGGGCTCAATCAGCCCCAGCATTTT. The chain recombines TRBV7-9 with TRBJ1-5; a weak D match, TRBD1 (6 bases). Germline lookup yields CDR1 SEHNR and CDR2 FQNEAQ (reference sequence). Trimming stripped 3 bases from V and 3 bases from J, with 15 bases between. CDR3 length: 16 residues.

The gene calls are TRBV19 and TRBJ2-1; perhaps TRBD1 as D (6 bases). This CDR3 spans 15 amino acids. Trimming took 2 bases from V and 6 from J, leaving 14 bases between them. CDR1 is LNHDA and CDR2 is SQIVND in the germline V gene (reference sequence). CDR3 region: CASSITGWKINEQFF. The CDR3 region has the DNA TGTGCCAGTAGTATAACAGGGTGGAAGATCAATGAGCAGTTCTTC.

This chain connects TRBV5-4 to TRBJ2-3; TRBD2 matches at 9 bases. Per germline, CDR1 SGHNT and CDR2 YYREEE (reference sequence). V lost 3 bases and J lost 4; bases outside the gene matches: 18. CDR3 length: 19 residues. Here the CDR3 reads CASSWDLGIAGVEADTQYF. The CDR3 DNA sequence: TGTGCCAGCAGCTGGGACCTCGGGATAGCGGGGGTCGAAGCAGATACGCAGTATTTT.

V is TRBV19 and J is TRBJ1-4; perhaps TRBD1 as D (5 bases). The CDR3 consists of 15 residues. Germline V gene sequence: CDR1 LNHDA, CDR2 SQIVND (reference sequence). The V and J ends lost 5 bases and 7 bases respectively, with 17 bases between them. CDR3 sequence: CASSAGRAWGEKLFF. CDR3 DNA sequence: TGTGCCAGTAGTGCCGGCAGGGCTTGGGGTGAAAAACTGTTTTTT.

The CDR3 loop is CASSVAPRGKANVLTF. In DNA, the CDR3 is TGTGCCAGCAGCGTAGCCCCCAGGGGTAAGGCCAACGTCCTGACTTTC. The V and J genes are TRBV9 and TRBJ2-6; D is perhaps TRBD1 (6 bases). There are 16 residues in the CDR3. The V gene's germline CDR1 is SGDLS and CDR2 YYNGEE. V was pared by 0 bases and J by 6 bases, with 13 bases between.

The V gene is TRBV24-1, the J gene TRBJ2-1, with D unclear. Germline-derived CDR1 and CDR2 are KGHDR and SFDVKD. Trimming stripped 1 base from V and 7 bases from J, with 16 bases between. This CDR3 contains 16 residues. The CDR3 nucleotides read TGTGCCACCAGTGATTTCCCCCGCCCCCGACCGAATGAGCAGTTCTTC. This gives the protein CATSDFPRPRPNEQFF.

The chain has TRBV30 and TRBJ1-5; tentative D call: TRBD1 (5 bases). This CDR3 is built from 15 residues. V was shortened by 0 bases and J by 3 bases, with 12 bases between the two germline ends. Germline CDR1 reads GTSNPN; CDR2 reads SVGIG (reference sequence). The CDR3 sequence: CAWSVGARVNQPQHF. In DNA, the CDR3 is TGTGCCTGGAGTGTAGGGGCCAGGGTCAATCAGCCCCAGCATTTT.

The count of this clone is one. The chain has TRBV29-1 and TRBJ1-2; weak D call: TRBD1 (5 bases). Germline values: CDR1 SQVTM, CDR2 ANQGSEA. The CDR3 extends over 13 amino acids. V was shortened by 1 base and J by 6 bases, with 12 bases between the two germline ends. The CDR3 sequence is CSVEGQMYNGYTF. CDR3 nucleotides: TGCAGCGTTGAAGGACAGATGTACAATGGCTACACCTTC.

The sample holds a few counts of this clone. This chain connects TRBV5-5 to TRBJ1-4, with D hard to call. V gave up 5 bases and J gave up 0 bases, with 14 bases separating them. There are 16 residues in the CDR3. Germline loops: CDR1 SGHKS, CDR2 YYEKEE (reference sequence). This CDR3 reads CASSFEGSATNEKLFF. CDR3 DNA sequence: TGTGCCAGCAGTTTCGAGGGCAGTGCAACTAATGAAAAACTGTTTTTT.